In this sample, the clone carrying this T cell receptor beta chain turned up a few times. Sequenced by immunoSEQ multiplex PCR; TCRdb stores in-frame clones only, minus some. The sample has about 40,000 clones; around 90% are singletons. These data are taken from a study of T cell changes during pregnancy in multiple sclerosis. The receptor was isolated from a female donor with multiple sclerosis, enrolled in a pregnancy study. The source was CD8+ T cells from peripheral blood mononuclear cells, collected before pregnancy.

The CDR3 nucleotides are TGTGCCAGTAGTTTAGGGGAGATTGGAAACACTGAAGCTTTCTTT. This encodes CASSLGEIGNTEAFF. The rearrangement uses TRBV19 and TRBJ1-1; maybe TRBD1 (5 bases). The V gene lost 5 bases and the J gene lost 2 bases, with 15 bases spanning the gap. Germline CDR1 and CDR2: LNHDA and SQIVND (reference sequence). CDR3 size: 15 residues.